A single sample gave rise to the 23 T cell receptor beta chains below, sequenced in a study of graft-versus-host responses after intestinal transplantation (dated by TCRdb to 2020 to 2022). These TCRs are of unknown antigen specificity. The method behind the library was the immunoSEQ multiplex PCR assay. Not all clones reach the TCRdb copy of this immuneACCESS table, which keeps in-frame sequences only. Checked studies attribute under half of the gap to unresolved V genes and leave the rest unexplained. The sample data list about 120,000 clones, and around 96% of these were observed just once. The top ten constitute roughly 3.5% of the sample. This sample's time point label indicates: cells obtained before transplantation from donor or recipient. Sample: unstimulated CD8+ T cells sorted from spleen or lymph node cells, taken before intestinal transplant. The source is a human donor who received an intestinal transplant.

This clone occurred a few times. The chain has TRBV5-6 and TRBJ2-5, with TRBD2 matching over 8 bases. Germline assignment: CDR1 SGHDT and CDR2 YYEEEE. V lost 0 bases, J lost 5 bases, and 12 bases stayed unmatched. The CDR3 runs to 17 residues. Here the CDR3 DNA reads TGTGCCAGCAGCTTGGAACTAGCGGCGTTCCGGAGGGAGACCCAGTACTTC. Protein sequence: CASSLELAAFRRETQYF.

This clone was recorded only once. The J gene is TRBJ2-7, the V gene TRBV4-1; weak D call: TRBD1 (6 bases). The CDR3 is 12 amino acids. The V gene's germline CDR1 is MGHRA and CDR2 YSYEKL. V was pared by 1 base and J by 7 bases, with 8 bases between. The chain's CDR3 is CASSQAGVEQYF. DNA of the CDR3: TGCGCCAGCAGCCAAGCAGGGGTAGAGCAGTACTTC.

This clone was observed a few times. The rearrangement joins TRBV7-3 to TRBJ2-7, with 7 bases fitting TRBD1. Trimming took 0 bases from V and 5 from J; bases not matched to a gene: 7. CDR1 is SGHTA and CDR2 is FQGTGA in the germline V gene. The CDR3 has 15 residues. CDR3 in amino acids: CASSLTGGQSDEQYF. CDR3 nucleotides: TGTGCCAGCAGCTTAACAGGGGGACAGAGTGACGAGCAGTACTTC. Full variable domain (remainder filled in from reference TRBV7-3 and TRBJ2-7): GAGVSQTPSNKVTEKGKYVELRCDPISGHTALYWYRQSLGQGPEFLIYFQGTGAADDSGLPNDRFFAVRPEGSVSTLKIQRTERGDSAVYLCASSLTGGQSDEQYFGPGTRLTVT.

V is TRBV2 and J is TRBJ2-7; no firm D call. Germline CDR1 and CDR2: SNHLY and FYNNEI. V was pared by 5 bases and J by 2 bases, with 10 bases between. The CDR3 has 13 residues. The CDR3 loop reads CASSPSPTYEQYF. In DNA, the CDR3 is TGTGCCAGCAGTCCCTCGCCCACCTACGAGCAGTACTTC.

The chain has TRBV29-1 and TRBJ2-1; 10 bases fit TRBD2. This CDR3 region has 19 residues. Germline V CDR1 and CDR2: SQVTM, ANQGSEA. J lost 7 bases, V lost 4 bases, and 22 bases had no gene match. The CDR3 nucleotides read TGCAGCGTTGCGGGTCAGAGTTCGGACCTACCTAGCGGGAGTAATGAGCAGTTCTTC. It is translated as CSVAGQSSDLPSGSNEQFF.

V and J are TRBV4-1 and TRBJ1-5; a possible D gene is TRBD1 (6 bases). Germline V CDR1 and CDR2: MGHRA, YSYEKL. Trimming took 0 bases from V and 5 from J, leaving 11 bases between them. This CDR3 spans 15 amino acids. As DNA, the CDR3 is TGCGCCAGCAGCCAAGAGGGGCAGGGGTATCAGCCCCAGCATTTT. It specifies CASSQEGQGYQPQHF.

The J gene is TRBJ1-2, the V gene TRBV6-1, with D possibly TRBD1 on 5 matching bases. Germline-derived CDR1 and CDR2 are MNHNS and SASEGT. V dropped 1 base and J dropped 2 bases, with 5 bases sitting between them. The CDR3 totals 13 residues. CDR3 bases: TGTGCCAGCAGTGAAGGACAGAACTATGGCTACACCTTC. The encoded protein is CASSEGQNYGYTF.

The CDR3 is CASSGSASLTQYF. As DNA, the CDR3 is TGTGCCAGCAGTGGTTCTGCTTCGCTTACGCAGTATTTT. J is TRBJ2-3 and V is TRBV25-1; D remains ambiguous. Germline assignment: CDR1 MGHDK and CDR2 SYGVNS. This CDR3 region has 13 residues. Deletions cut 4 bases from V and 8 bases from J, with 13 bases between.

This rearrangement joins TRBV6-5 to TRBJ1-1; no clear D gene. The V end was cut by 5 bases, the J end by 1 base, with 14 bases between. The CDR3 runs 15 residues. Per the germline V gene, CDR1 is MNHEY and CDR2 is SVGAGI. This CDR3 reads CASSHLRRANTEAFF. The CDR3 DNA sequence: TGTGCCAGCAGTCATCTAAGGCGGGCGAACACTGAAGCTTTCTTT.

Concerning this clone itself: The junction does not match germline at one end; this may be a read error. This specimen includes other DNA sequences encoding the same CDR3. This chain links TRBV10-3 with TRBJ2-3; D ambiguous. The CDR3 spans 17 residues. Germline V gene sequence: CDR1 ENHRY, CDR2 SYGVKD. This CDR3 reads CAISEPSHGGSTDTQYF. In nucleotides, the CDR3 is TGTGCCATCAGTGAGCCGTCTCACGGCGGCAGCACAGATACGCAGTATTTC.

The chain is built from TRBV6-1 and TRBJ2-7; 9 positions match TRBD1. The CDR3 runs 16 residues. CDR1 is MNHNS and CDR2 is SASEGT in the germline V gene. V dropped 2 bases and J dropped 3; count of bases not matched to a gene: 8. DNA for the CDR3: TGTGCCAGCAGTGAATATGGGGGACAGGGCATCTACGAGCAGTACTTC. It specifies CASSEYGGQGIYEQYF.

The chain couples TRBV9 to TRBJ2-3; D possibly uses TRBD1 or TRBD2 (5 bases each). Trimming removed 6 bases from V and 3 bases from J, with 14 bases in between. CDR1 and CDR2 (germline): SGDLS, YYNGEE. CDR3 size: 14 residues. The CDR3 sequence is CASTVGELTDTQYF. The CDR3 nucleotides read TGTGCCAGCACCGTGGGGGAGTTGACAGATACGCAGTATTTT.

The chain recombines TRBV13 with TRBJ2-5; tentative D call: TRBD1 (6 bases). V lost 5 bases and J 2 bases, leaving 12 bases between the germline ends. CDR3 length: 14 residues. CDR1 is PRHDT and CDR2 is FYEKMQ in the germline V gene (reference sequence). The CDR3 reads CASSVRTAQETQYF. CDR3 nucleotides: TGTGCCAGCAGCGTCCGGACAGCACAAGAGACCCAGTACTTC.

The rearrangement uses TRBV2 and TRBJ2-2, with 7 bases identical to TRBD2. Trimming cost V 8 bases and J 7 bases; bases outside gene matches: 13. CDR3 length: 15 residues. Germline CDR1 SNHLY, CDR2 FYNNEI. The CDR3 sequence: CASLSDPGGLGELFF. The CDR3 nucleotides read TGTGCCAGCCTTTCGGACCCGGGGGGACTCGGGGAGCTGTTTTTT.

The V and J genes are TRBV18 and TRBJ1-4, with D possibly being TRBD1 (6 bases). V lost 2 bases to trimming and J lost 8 bases, with 15 bases between them. This CDR3 contains 15 residues. Germline CDR1 is KGHSH and CDR2 is LQKENI. The CDR3 nucleotides are TGTGCCAGCTCACCAAGTTCGGGGGGCCAGGAAAAACTGTTTTTT. Protein sequence: CASSPSSGGQEKLFF. The variable domain in full, with the rest retrieved from reference TRBV18 and TRBJ1-4, is NAGVMQNPRHLVRRRGQEARLRCSPMKGHSHVYWYRQLPEEGLKFMVYLQKENIIDESGMPKERFSAEFPKEGPSILRIQQVVRGDSAAYFCASSPSSGGQEKLFFGSGTQLSVL.

The rearrangement joins TRBV5-1 to TRBJ2-1, with TRBD2 identical over 8 bases. After removal of 2 bases from V and 9 bases from J, the junction contained 10 bases not matched to a gene. This CDR3 region has 15 residues. Germline assignment: CDR1 SGHRS and CDR2 YFSETQ. CDR3 residues: CASSFQNGAGGEQFF. CDR3 coding DNA: TGCGCCAGCAGCTTTCAAAACGGGGCGGGGGGTGAGCAGTTCTTC.

This chain links TRBV9 with TRBJ1-5; unclear D gene. Germline lookup yields CDR1 SGDLS and CDR2 YYNGEE. V lost 4 bases, J lost 7 bases, and 18 bases lay in between. The CDR3 covers 15 residues. CDR3 DNA: TGTGCCAGCAGCCCCGGTGAGATGGGAGGCCAGCCCCAGCATTTT. Its protein is CASSPGEMGGQPQHF. Looking up the rest from reference TRBV9 and TRBJ1-5 gives the full variable domain: DSGVTQTPKHLITATGQRVTLRCSPRSGDLSVYWYQQSLDQGLQFLIQYYNGEERAKGNILERFSAQQFPDLHSELNLSSLELGDSALYFCASSPGEMGGQPQHFGDGTRLSIL.

This rearrangement joins TRBV28 to TRBJ2-7; D gene uncertain. CDR1 MDHEN and CDR2 SYDVKM come from the germline V gene. The CDR3 is made up of 15 amino acids. Trimming shortened V by 1 base and J by 2 bases, and 12 bases separated the two germline ends. CDR3 protein: CASSLFYKETYEQYF. The CDR3 DNA sequence: TGTGCCAGCAGTTTATTTTATAAGGAAACCTACGAGCAGTACTTC.

This clone occurred once. V is TRBV7-7 and J is TRBJ2-5, with TRBD2 identical over 8 bases. V gave up 0 bases and J gave up 1 base; unmatched junction bases: 4. Germline CDR1 reads SSHAT; CDR2 reads FNYEAQ (reference sequence). The CDR3 contains 16 residues. The CDR3: CASSLASGKLQETQYF. In DNA, the CDR3 is TGTGCCAGCAGCTTAGCTAGCGGGAAGCTCCAAGAGACCCAGTACTTC.

The rearrangement uses TRBV10-2 and TRBJ1-2, with a tentative D call TRBD1 (5 bases). This CDR3 has 17 residues. Between the trimmed V and J ends, which lost 2 bases and 6 bases, there was a span of 22 bases. CDR1 and CDR2 (germline): WSHSY, SAAADI. CDR3 residues: CASSERLNRLGRNGYTF. CDR3 in DNA: TGCGCCAGCAGTGAGCGTCTAAACAGGTTAGGGAGGAATGGCTACACCTTC.

This clone appeared once. The chain uses TRBV6-6 and TRBJ1-6; D unclear. Germline V gene data show CDR1 as MNHNY and CDR2 as SVGAGI (reference sequence). V was pared by 5 bases and J by 3 bases, with 14 bases between. The CDR3 runs to 16 residues. The CDR3 loop is CASSPQMEDYNSPLHF. CDR3 DNA sequence: TGTGCCAGCAGTCCCCAAATGGAGGACTATAATTCACCCCTCCACTTT.

The V call is TRBV28, the J call TRBJ1-1; no clear D. The CDR3 has 13 amino acids. Per germline, CDR1 MDHEN and CDR2 SYDVKM. The V gene lost 2 bases and the J gene lost 6 bases, with 10 bases spanning the gap. In nucleotides, the CDR3 is TGTGCCAGCAGTTTAAGGGCGGGCCCTGAAGCTTTCTTT. Its translation is CASSLRAGPEAFF.

The chain links TRBV6-1 to TRBJ2-7; 8 bases agree with TRBD1. The trim removed 0 bases at V and 6 bases at J, leaving 10 bases unmatched. The CDR3 is 16 amino acids. From germline, CDR1 is MNHNS and CDR2 SASEGT. The CDR3 loop is CASSEAIGQGYSEQYF. DNA of the CDR3: TGTGCCAGCAGTGAAGCTATCGGACAGGGATACAGCGAGCAGTACTTC.